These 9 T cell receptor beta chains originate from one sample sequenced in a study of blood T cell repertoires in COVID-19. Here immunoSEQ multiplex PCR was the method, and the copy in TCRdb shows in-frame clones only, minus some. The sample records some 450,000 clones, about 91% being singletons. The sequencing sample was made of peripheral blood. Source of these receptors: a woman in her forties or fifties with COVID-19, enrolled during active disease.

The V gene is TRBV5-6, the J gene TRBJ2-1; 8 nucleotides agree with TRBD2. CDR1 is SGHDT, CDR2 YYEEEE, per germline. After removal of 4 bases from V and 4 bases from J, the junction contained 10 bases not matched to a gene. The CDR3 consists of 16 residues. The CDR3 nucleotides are TGTGCCAGCAGCACCTTCGCGGGGGGCCTTTACAATGAGCAGTTCTTC. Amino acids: CASSTFAGGLYNEQFF. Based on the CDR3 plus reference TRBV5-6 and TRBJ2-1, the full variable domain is DAGVTQSPTHLIKTRGQQVTLRCSPKSGHDTVSWYQQALGQGPQFIFQYYEEEERQRGNFPDRFSGHQFPNYSSELNVNALLLGDSALYLCASSTFAGGLYNEQFFGPGTRLTVL.

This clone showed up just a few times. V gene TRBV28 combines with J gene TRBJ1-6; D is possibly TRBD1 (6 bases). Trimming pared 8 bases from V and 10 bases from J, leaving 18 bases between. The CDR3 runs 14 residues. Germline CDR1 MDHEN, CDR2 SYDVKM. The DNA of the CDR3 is TGTGCCAGCGTCCAGGGGTTAGGGGTATCACCCCTCCACTTT. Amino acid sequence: CASVQGLGVSPLHF.

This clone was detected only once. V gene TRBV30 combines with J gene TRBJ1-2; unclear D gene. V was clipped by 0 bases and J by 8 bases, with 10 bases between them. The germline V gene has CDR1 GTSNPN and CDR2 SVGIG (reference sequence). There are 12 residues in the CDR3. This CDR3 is CAWSVSHGGYTF. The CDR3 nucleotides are TGTGCCTGGAGTGTAAGCCACGGGGGCTACACCTTC.

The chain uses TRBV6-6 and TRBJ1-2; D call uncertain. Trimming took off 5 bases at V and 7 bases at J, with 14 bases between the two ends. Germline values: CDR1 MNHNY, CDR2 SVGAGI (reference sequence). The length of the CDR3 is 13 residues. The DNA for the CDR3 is TGTGCCAGCAGTCCCCGCGGGGTAGGTGGCTACACCTTC. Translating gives CASSPRGVGGYTF.

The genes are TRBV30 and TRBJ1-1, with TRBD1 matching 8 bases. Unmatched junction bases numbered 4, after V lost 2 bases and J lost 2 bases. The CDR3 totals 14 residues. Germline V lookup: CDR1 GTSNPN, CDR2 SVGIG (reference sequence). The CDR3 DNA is TGTGCCTGGAGTCAACAGGGGGGAAACACTGAAGCTTTCTTT. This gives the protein CAWSQQGGNTEAFF.

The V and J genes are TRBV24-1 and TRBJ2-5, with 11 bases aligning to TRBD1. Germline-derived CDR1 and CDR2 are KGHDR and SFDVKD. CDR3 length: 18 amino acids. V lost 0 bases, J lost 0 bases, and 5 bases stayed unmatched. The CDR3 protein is CATSDLGQGASYQETQYF. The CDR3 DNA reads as TGTGCCACCAGTGATTTGGGACAGGGGGCCTCGTACCAAGAGACCCAGTACTTC.

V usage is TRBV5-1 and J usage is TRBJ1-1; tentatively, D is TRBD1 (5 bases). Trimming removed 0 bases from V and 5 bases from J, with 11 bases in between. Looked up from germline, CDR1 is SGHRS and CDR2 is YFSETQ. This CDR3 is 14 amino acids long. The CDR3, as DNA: TGCGCCAGCAGCTTGGCCGGGGGTCAGACTGAAGCTTTCTTT. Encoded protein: CASSLAGGQTEAFF.

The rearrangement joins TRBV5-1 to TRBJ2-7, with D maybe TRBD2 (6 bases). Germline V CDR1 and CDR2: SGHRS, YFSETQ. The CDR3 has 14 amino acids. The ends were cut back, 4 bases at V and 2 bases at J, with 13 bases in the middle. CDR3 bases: TGCGCCAGCAGCCTCGGGGGTAGGCCCTACGAGCAGTACTTC. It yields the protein CASSLGGRPYEQYF.

The CDR3: CASQARAGETQYF. Here the CDR3 DNA reads TGCGCCAGCCAAGCGCGGGCGGGCGAGACCCAGTACTTC. The chain uses TRBV4-1 and TRBJ2-5; D is perhaps TRBD2 (5 bases). Per germline, CDR1 MGHRA and CDR2 YSYEKL. V lost 8 bases and J 5 bases, leaving 15 bases between the germline ends. CDR3 length: 13 residues.